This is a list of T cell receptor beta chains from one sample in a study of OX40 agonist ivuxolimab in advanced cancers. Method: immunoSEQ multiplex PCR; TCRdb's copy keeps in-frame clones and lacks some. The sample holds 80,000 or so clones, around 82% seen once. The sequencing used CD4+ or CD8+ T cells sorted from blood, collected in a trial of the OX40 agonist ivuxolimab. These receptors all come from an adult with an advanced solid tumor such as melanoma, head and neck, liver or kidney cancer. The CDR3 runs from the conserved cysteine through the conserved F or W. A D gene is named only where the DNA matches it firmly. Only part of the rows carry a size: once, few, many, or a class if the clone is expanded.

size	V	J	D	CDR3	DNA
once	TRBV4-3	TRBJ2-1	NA	CASSQTRASSYNEQFF	TGCGCCAGCAGCCAAACTAGGGCCAGCTCCTACAATGAGCAGTTCTTC
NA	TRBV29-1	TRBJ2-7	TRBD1	CSVEGQGAHEQYF	TGCAGCGTCGAGGGACAGGGGGCGCACGAGCAGTACTTC
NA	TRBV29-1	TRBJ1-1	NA	CSVEMWGAEGTEAFF	TGCAGCGTTGAAATGTGGGGGGCCGAGGGCACTGAAGCTTTCTTT
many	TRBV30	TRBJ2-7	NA	CAWRDLYEQYF	TGTGCCTGGAGGGATTTGTACGAGCAGTACTTC
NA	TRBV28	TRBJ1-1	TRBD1	CASSPPTGDTEAFF	TGTGCCAGCAGTCCCCCGACAGGGGACACTGAAGCTTTCTTT
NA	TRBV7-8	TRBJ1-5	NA	CASSAYRAFSNQPQHF	TGTGCCAGCAGCGCCTACAGGGCCTTTAGCAATCAGCCCCAGCATTTT
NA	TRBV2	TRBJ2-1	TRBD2	CASRGTSRGEQFF	TGTGCCAGCAGAGGGACTAGTCGGGGTGAGCAGTTCTTC
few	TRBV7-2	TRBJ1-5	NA	CASSLDTGGPQHF	TGTGCCAGCAGCTTAGATACGGGGGGGCCCCAGCATTTT
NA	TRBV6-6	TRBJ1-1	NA	CASGQNTEAFF	TGTGCCAGTGGACAGAACACTGAAGCTTTCTTT
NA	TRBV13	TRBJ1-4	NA	CASSLGLQGGEKLFF	TGTGCCAGCAGCTTAGGCCTTCAGGGTGGAGAAAAACTGTTTTTT
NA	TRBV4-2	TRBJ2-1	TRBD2	CASSQESGGATEQFF	TGTGCCAGCAGCCAAGAAAGCGGGGGGGCCACTGAGCAGTTCTTC
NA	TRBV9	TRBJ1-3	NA	CASSVGDDSGNTIYF	TGTGCCAGCAGCGTCGGGGACGATTCTGGAAACACCATATATTTT
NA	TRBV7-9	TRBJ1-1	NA	CASSRYTFVRNTEAFF	TGTGCCAGCAGCCGCTATACTTTCGTTCGAAACACTGAAGCTTTCTTT
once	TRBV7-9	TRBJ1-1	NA	CASSSPGTEAFF	TGTGCCAGCAGCTCCCCTGGGACTGAAGCTTTCTTT
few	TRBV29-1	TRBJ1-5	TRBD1	CSVRQGINQPQHF	TGCAGCGTTCGACAGGGGATCAATCAGCCCCAGCATTTT
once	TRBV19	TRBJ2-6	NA	CASSRGSGANVLTF	TGTGCCAGTAGTAGAGGATCTGGGGCCAACGTCCTGACTTTC
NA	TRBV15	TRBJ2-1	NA	CATSRPGTYENEQFF	TGTGCCACCAGCAGACCCGGGACTTATGAAAATGAGCAGTTCTTC
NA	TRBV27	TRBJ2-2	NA	CASSFPPGELFF	TGTGCCAGCAGTTTCCCCCCCGGGGAGCTGTTTTTT
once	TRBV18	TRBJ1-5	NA	CASSPQGPILESNQPQHF	TGTGCCAGCTCACCACAGGGGCCAATATTAGAAAGCAATCAGCCCCAGCATTTT
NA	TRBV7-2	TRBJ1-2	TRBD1	CASSYSSGQGQNFYGYTF	TGTGCCAGCAGCTACTCGTCCGGACAGGGCCAAAATTTCTATGGCTACACCTTC
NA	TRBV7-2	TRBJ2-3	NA	CASSSRGPGTDTQYF	TGTGCCAGCAGCTCCCGCGGGCCTGGCACAGATACGCAGTATTTT
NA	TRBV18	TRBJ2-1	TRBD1	CASSLRQGGSYNEQFF	TGTGCCAGCTCACTCCGACAGGGGGGCTCCTACAATGAGCAGTTCTTC
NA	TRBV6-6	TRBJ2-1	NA	CASSYGRGSSYNEQFF	TGTGCCAGCAGTTACGGGCGAGGGAGCTCCTACAATGAGCAGTTCTTC
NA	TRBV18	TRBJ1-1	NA	CASSPQSGPNTEAFF	TGTGCCAGCTCACCACAGTCGGGTCCAAACACTGAAGCTTTCTTT
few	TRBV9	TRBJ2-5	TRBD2	CASSVGASGTFRETQYF	TGTGCCAGCAGCGTAGGGGCTAGCGGGACCTTTCGAGAGACCCAGTACTTC
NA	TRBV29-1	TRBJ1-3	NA	CSVVFGNTIYF	TGCAGCGTTGTTTTTGGAAACACCATATATTTT
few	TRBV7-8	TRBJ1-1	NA	CASSLDEGNTEAFF	TGTGCCAGCAGCTTAGATGAGGGGAACACTGAAGCTTTCTTT
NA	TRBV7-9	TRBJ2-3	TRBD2	CASRGEGRTDTQYF	TGTGCCAGCAGAGGGGAGGGGAGGACAGATACGCAGTATTTT
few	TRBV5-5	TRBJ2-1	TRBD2	CASSSSAGDLSYNEQFF	TGTGCCAGCAGCAGCAGTGCGGGAGATCTGTCCTACAATGAGCAGTTCTTC
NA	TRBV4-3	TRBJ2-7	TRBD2	CASSQGLAGNYEQYF	TGCGCCAGCAGCCAAGGACTAGCGGGAAACTACGAGCAGTACTTC
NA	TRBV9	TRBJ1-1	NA	CATGQDQNTEAFF	TGTGCCACGGGGCAGGACCAGAACACTGAAGCTTTCTTT
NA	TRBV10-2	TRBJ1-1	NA	CASSGMAPRTEAFF	TGCGCCAGCAGTGGTATGGCCCCGCGCACTGAAGCTTTCTTT
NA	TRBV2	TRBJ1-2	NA	CASKESNYGYTF	TGTGCCAGCAAGGAGTCAAACTATGGCTACACCTTC
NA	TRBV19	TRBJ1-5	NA	CASSMLGVNQPQHF	TGTGCCAGTAGTATGTTGGGAGTAAATCAGCCCCAGCATTTT
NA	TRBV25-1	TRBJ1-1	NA	CASSESLGAAFF	TGTGCCAGCAGTGAATCCCTCGGGGCCGCTTTCTTT
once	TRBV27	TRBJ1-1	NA	CASSTGFTEAFF	TGTGCCAGCAGTACAGGGTTCACTGAAGCTTTCTTT
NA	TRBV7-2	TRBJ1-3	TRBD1	CASSNDRDGNTIYF	TGTGCCAGCAGCAATGACAGGGACGGAAACACCATATATTTT
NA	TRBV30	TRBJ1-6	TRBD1	CAWSTPGTGNSPLHF	TGTGCCTGGAGTACCCCCGGGACAGGGAATTCACCCCTCCACTTT
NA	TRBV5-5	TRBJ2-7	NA	CASTSFYEQYF	TGTGCCAGCACCTCCTTCTACGAGCAGTACTTC
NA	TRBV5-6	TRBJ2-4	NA	CASSGSNKNIQYF	TGTGCCAGCAGTGGGAGCAATAAAAACATTCAGTACTTC
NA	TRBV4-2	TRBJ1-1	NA	CASSQESNTEAFF	TGTGCCAGCAGCCAAGAATCGAACACTGAAGCTTTCTTT
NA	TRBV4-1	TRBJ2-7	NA	CASSQGGRRSYEQYF	TGCGCCAGCAGCCAAGGAGGTCGCAGGTCTTACGAGCAGTACTTC
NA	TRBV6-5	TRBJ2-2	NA	CASSYNRMNTGELFF	TGTGCCAGCAGTTACAATCGGATGAACACCGGGGAGCTGTTTTTT
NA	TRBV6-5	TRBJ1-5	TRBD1	CASGKQGRSNQPQHF	TGTGCCAGCGGCAAACAGGGGAGAAGCAATCAGCCCCAGCATTTT
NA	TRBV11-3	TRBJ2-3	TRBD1	CASSPGQVRTDTQYF	TGTGCCAGCAGCCCTGGACAGGTGCGCACAGATACGCAGTATTTT
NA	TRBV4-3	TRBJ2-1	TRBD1	CASSQAKTGDEQFF	TGCGCCAGCAGCCAGGCAAAGACAGGGGATGAGCAGTTCTTC
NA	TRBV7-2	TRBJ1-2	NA	CASSFQGYGYTF	TGTGCCAGCAGCTTCCAGGGCTATGGCTACACCTTC
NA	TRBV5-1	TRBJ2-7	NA	CASSLSVGGEQYF	TGCGCCAGCAGCTTGAGTGTCGGTGGCGAGCAGTACTTC
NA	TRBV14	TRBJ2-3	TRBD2	CASSPWTSGLTDTQYF	TGTGCCAGCAGCCCCTGGACTAGCGGGCTTACAGATACGCAGTATTTT
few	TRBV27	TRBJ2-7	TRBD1	CASSRTGFRAEQYF	TGTGCCAGCAGTCGGACAGGGTTCAGGGCCGAGCAGTACTTC
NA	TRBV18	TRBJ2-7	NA	CASSPATYEQYF	TGTGCCAGCTCGCCCGCTACCTACGAGCAGTACTTC
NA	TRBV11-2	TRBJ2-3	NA	CASSATRGADTQYF	TGTGCCAGCAGCGCTACACGGGGCGCAGATACGCAGTATTTT